The sequence of this TCR beta chain was determined in a study of metastatic and nonmetastatic thyroid tumors. Per the study methods: Between-group CDR3 differences, defined by clinicopathological status, yielded a distant-metastasis classifier for papillary thyroid cancer. MiXCR was used by TCRdb to re-call the PCR reads. TCRdb, rather than the study authors, made the V and J calls. The table shows about 32,000 clones, with about 32% occurring only once. None of the patients had undergone any treatment ahead of thyroid surgery. The CDR3 runs 16 residues. CDR1 is MGHDK and CDR2 is SYGVNS in the germline V gene. V was shortened by 4 bases and J by 0 bases, with 13 bases between the two germline ends.

The chain employs TRBV25-1 and TRBJ2-1; weak D call: TRBD1 (5 bases). This TCR was sampled from a female donor with papillary thyroid cancer or a benign thyroid nodule (not recorded which). Some clones in this sample may be carry-over from other donors' samples. The sequenced sample consisted of tumor tissue. CDR3 region: CASSASTGHSYNEQFF. CDR3 sequence (DNA): TGTGCCAGCAGTGCATCCACAGGACACTCCTACAATGAGCAGTTCTTC. Combining the CDR3 with reference TRBV25-1 and TRBJ2-1 gives the whole variable domain EADIYQTPRYLVIGTGKKITLECSQTMGHDKMYWYQQDPGMELHLIHYSYGVNSTEKGDLSSESTVSRIRTEHFPLTLESARPSHTSQYLCASSASTGHSYNEQFFGPGTRLTVL.